The 25 T cell receptor beta chains below all came from one sample that was sequenced in a study of shared clonotypes between healthy human individuals. Naive CD8 cells comprised CD45RO-negative, CCR7-positively selected cells, excluding terminally differentiated effector memory CD45RA+ cells. Using immunoSEQ multiplex PCR, the repertoire was profiled, and TCRdb retains in-frame clones only, with some absent. The repertoire holds some 2,000,000 clones, with approximately 95% as singletons. Source material: naive CD8+ T cells sorted from blood. The receptors were gathered from a man between 18 and 29 years old in good health.

The CDR3 loop reads CASSEGGGSLTDTQYF. The CDR3 DNA is TGCGCCAGCAGTGAGGGAGGGGGCTCACTCACAGATACGCAGTATTTT. V is TRBV10-2 and J is TRBJ2-3, with D maybe TRBD1 (7 bases). This CDR3 comprises 16 residues. Germline V CDR1 and CDR2: WSHSY, SAAADI. The germline V and J ends were trimmed by 2 bases and 2 bases, with 14 bases remaining between them.

The chain couples TRBV10-1 to TRBJ1-2; 7 bases match TRBD1. V shed 5 bases, J shed 6 bases, and the junction held 3 bases outside the gene matches. Germline loops: CDR1 WNHNN, CDR2 SYGVQD (reference sequence). The CDR3 has 12 amino acids. CDR3 in DNA: TGCGCCAGCAGTCGACAGGGAAATGGCTACACCTTC. Protein: CASSRQGNGYTF.

The chain couples TRBV6-5 to TRBJ2-5, with D maybe TRBD2 (6 bases). Per germline, CDR1 MNHEY and CDR2 SVGAGI. This CDR3 comprises 13 residues. The V end lost 8 bases, the J end lost 4 bases, and 14 bases lay between the germline ends. As DNA, the CDR3 is TGTGCCAGCGGCCTCGGGGGAGGAGAGACCCAGTACTTC. Encoded protein: CASGLGGGETQYF.

V usage is TRBV10-2 and J usage is TRBJ2-7; no reliable D call. With 6 bases removed from V and 3 bases from J, the gap between germline ends came to 9 bases. Per germline, CDR1 WSHSY and CDR2 SAAADI. CDR3 length: 12 amino acids. CDR3 in amino acids: CASRGMGYEQYF. The DNA of the CDR3 is TGCGCCAGCAGGGGGATGGGCTACGAGCAGTACTTC.

The chain is built from TRBV18 and TRBJ1-4; perhaps TRBD1 as D (5 bases). This CDR3 is 14 amino acids long. Trimming removed 2 bases at V and 8 bases at J, with 12 bases between. CDR1 is KGHSH and CDR2 is LQKENI in the germline V gene. CDR3 coding DNA: TGTGCCAGCTCACCAAGGGGAGGAGAGGAAAAACTGTTTTTT. This gives the protein CASSPRGGEEKLFF. Full variable domain (remainder filled in from reference TRBV18 and TRBJ1-4): NAGVMQNPRHLVRRRGQEARLRCSPMKGHSHVYWYRQLPEEGLKFMVYLQKENIIDESGMPKERFSAEFPKEGPSILRIQQVVRGDSAAYFCASSPRGGEEKLFFGSGTQLSVL.

Regarding this clone: This sample includes further DNA sequences coding for the same CDR3. The chain recombines TRBV6-6 with TRBJ2-5; 9 bases align to TRBD2. The CDR3 has 13 residues. CDR1 and CDR2 from the germline V gene are MNHNY and SVGAGI (reference sequence). V dropped 3 bases and J dropped 4; count of bases not matched to a gene: 0. As DNA, the CDR3 is TGTGCCAGCAGTTATAGCGGGGGAGAGACCCAGTACTTC. Protein sequence: CASSYSGGETQYF.

The gene calls are TRBV6-4 and TRBJ1-1; the D gene is possibly TRBD1 (5 bases). This CDR3 has 13 residues. V lost 3 bases to trimming and J lost 5 bases, with 10 bases between them. The V gene's germline CDR1 is MRHNA and CDR2 SNTAGT. Written as DNA, the CDR3 is TGTGCCAGCAGTGAAACCGGGACGACTGAAGCTTTCTTT. It codes for CASSETGTTEAFF.

This clone showed up just once. This rearrangement joins TRBV27 to TRBJ2-2; D is uncertain. The CDR3 contains 15 residues. The V gene's germline CDR1 is MNHEY and CDR2 SMNVEV (reference sequence). The ends were cut back, 6 bases at V and 2 bases at J, with 13 bases in the middle. The CDR3 is CASRSVWGNTGELFF. CDR3 DNA: TGTGCCAGCAGATCGGTTTGGGGTAACACCGGGGAGCTGTTTTTT.

The rearrangement uses TRBV4-1 and TRBJ2-5, with 9 bases matching TRBD2. The CDR3 has 17 amino acids. Trimming cost V 0 bases and J 5 bases; bases outside gene matches: 10. CDR1 is MGHRA, CDR2 YSYEKL, per germline. Here the CDR3 DNA reads TGCGCCAGCAGCCAAGATCCCCCGGCGGGAGGGGAGGAGACCCAGTACTTC. Amino acids: CASSQDPPAGGEETQYF.

The chain is built from TRBV6-5 and TRBJ2-5; tentative D call: TRBD2 (6 bases). V was clipped by 0 bases and J by 7 bases, with 6 bases between them. Germline CDR1 reads MNHEY; CDR2 reads SVGAGI. This CDR3 is built from 12 residues. Here the CDR3 reads CASSYSEGTQYF. In nucleotides, the CDR3 is TGTGCCAGCAGTTACTCGGAGGGGACCCAGTACTTC.

The chain has TRBV9 and TRBJ2-3; 11 positions agree with TRBD1. The CDR3 covers 15 residues. Germline-derived CDR1 and CDR2 are SGDLS and YYNGEE. V shed 0 bases and J 4 bases; nucleotides not matched to a gene: 1. The CDR3: CASSVEGQGADTQYF. The CDR3 DNA sequence: TGTGCCAGCAGCGTAGAGGGACAGGGGGCAGATACGCAGTATTTT.

The V and J genes are TRBV12-5 and TRBJ2-1; maybe TRBD1 (6 bases). CDR3 length: 15 amino acids. Trimming pared 3 bases from V and 0 bases from J, leaving 9 bases between. Germline CDR1 LGHNT, CDR2 FRNRAP. The CDR3, as DNA: TGTGCTAGTGGTTTCCCGGACAGCTCCTACAATGAGCAGTTCTTC. This translates into CASGFPDSSYNEQFF. Looking up the rest from reference TRBV12-5 and TRBJ2-1 gives the full variable domain: DARVTQTPRHKVTEMGQEVTMRCQPILGHNTVFWYRQTMMQGLELLAYFRNRAPLDDSGMPKDRFSAEMPDATLATLKIQPSEPRDSAVYFCASGFPDSSYNEQFFGPGTRLTVL.

The chain recombines TRBV6-4 with TRBJ1-4, with D possibly being TRBD1 (5 bases). The CDR3 has 13 amino acids. Trimming shortened V by 7 bases and J by 8 bases, and 14 bases separated the two germline ends. CDR1 and CDR2 from the germline V gene are MRHNA and SNTAGT. CDR3 nucleotides: TGTGCCAGCACCCCCGGGACTCGGGAAAAACTGTTTTTT. Amino acid sequence: CASTPGTREKLFF.

This rearrangement joins TRBV10-3 to TRBJ2-1; D perhaps matches TRBD1 (6 bases). The CDR3 runs 12 residues. CDR1 and CDR2 (germline): ENHRY, SYGVKD. Trimming took 5 bases from V and 12 from J, leaving 14 bases between them. The CDR3, as DNA: TGTGCCATCAGTTTAGGGGTAGGGGGGCAGTTCTTC. Translated: CAISLGVGGQFF.

This clone was detected once. This sequence joins TRBV4-1 and TRBJ2-2; no reliable D call. V shed 0 bases and J shed 6 bases, with 11 bases lying between them. Germline-derived CDR1 and CDR2 are MGHRA and YSYEKL. The CDR3 spans 15 residues. CDR3 nucleotides: TGCGCCAGCAGCCAAGATACGGTAGCTTCCGGGGAGCTGTTTTTT. Translated: CASSQDTVASGELFF.

The CDR3 bases are TGCGCCAGCAGCCAAGTTCAGGGTTATGAGCAGTTCTTC. It translates to CASSQVQGYEQFF. This chain uses TRBV4-1 with TRBJ2-1; D is possibly TRBD1 (5 bases). From germline, CDR1 is MGHRA and CDR2 YSYEKL. The V and J ends lost 1 base and 8 bases respectively, with 9 bases between them. The CDR3 consists of 13 residues.

This sequence joins TRBV5-5 and TRBJ2-2, with D uncertain. The CDR3 is 13 residues long. Germline CDR1 SGHKS, CDR2 YYEKEE (reference sequence). V lost 3 bases and J 2 bases, leaving 5 bases between the germline ends. This CDR3 is CASSWENTGELFF. The DNA for the CDR3 is TGTGCCAGCAGCTGGGAAAACACCGGGGAGCTGTTTTTT.

Only one count was recorded for this clone. Other DNA variants within this sample encode the same CDR3. The chain recombines TRBV18 with TRBJ2-7; tentative D call: TRBD1 (5 bases). V dropped 6 bases and J dropped 2 bases, with 11 bases sitting between them. This CDR3 is 13 amino acids long. Germline loops: CDR1 KGHSH, CDR2 LQKENI. CDR3 bases: TGTGCCAGCTCGCCCGACAGTACCTACGAGCAGTACTTC. Translating gives CASSPDSTYEQYF.

The V call is TRBV7-6, the J call TRBJ2-1, with D perhaps TRBD1 (5 bases). Trimming took 5 bases from V and 4 from J, leaving 15 bases between them. The V gene's germline CDR1 is SGHVS and CDR2 FNYEAQ. CDR3 length equals 15 residues. The CDR3 coding sequence is TGTGCCAGCAGCCTTTACCTAGGGGTTTACAATGAGCAGTTCTTC. This translates into CASSLYLGVYNEQFF.

The chain is built from TRBV9 and TRBJ1-2; unclear D gene. From germline, CDR1 is SGDLS and CDR2 YYNGEE. V lost 3 bases to trimming and J lost 1 base, with 16 bases between them. The CDR3 is 16 amino acids. The CDR3 spells CASSGWTGALNYGYTF. In DNA form, the CDR3 reads TGTGCCAGCAGCGGATGGACGGGCGCTCTTAACTATGGCTACACCTTC.

The CDR3 loop reads CASSAGGRGELFF. CDR3 nucleotides: TGTGCCAGCAGCGCAGGGGGGCGTGGGGAGCTGTTTTTT. The chain couples TRBV7-8 to TRBJ2-2, with a possible D match to TRBD1 (7 bases). CDR1 is SGHVS, CDR2 FQNEAQ, per germline. The CDR3 sequence is 13 residues long. V was shortened by 5 bases and J by 8 bases, with 12 bases between the two germline ends. Supplemented by reference TRBV7-8 and TRBJ2-2, the full variable domain reads GAGVSQSPRYKVAKRGQDVALRCDPISGHVSLFWYQQALGQGPEFLTYFQNEAQLDKSGLPSDRFFAERPEGSVSTLKIQRTQQEDSAVYLCASSAGGRGELFFGEGSRLTVL.

This chain uses TRBV9 with TRBJ2-1, with D tentatively TRBD1 or TRBD2 (5 bases each). Deletions cut 0 bases from V and 8 bases from J, with 12 bases between. The CDR3 has 14 residues. Germline V gene data show CDR1 as SGDLS and CDR2 as YYNGEE. Here the CDR3 reads CASSVGTMGDEQFF. Here the CDR3 DNA reads TGTGCCAGCAGCGTAGGGACCATGGGGGATGAGCAGTTCTTC.

The genes are TRBV12-5 and TRBJ2-1; D may correspond to TRBD1 or TRBD2 (5 bases each). The ends were cut back, 7 bases at V and 0 bases at J, with 13 bases in the middle. This CDR3 is 15 amino acids long. In germline, CDR1 is LGHNT, CDR2 FRNRAP. The chain's CDR3 is CASARGPSSYNEQFF. The DNA of the CDR3 is TGTGCTAGTGCACGGGGACCCAGCTCCTACAATGAGCAGTTCTTC.

The chain carries TRBV2 and TRBJ2-1, with 10 bases identical to TRBD2. Germline V gene data show CDR1 as SNHLY and CDR2 as FYNNEI. The V and J ends lost 10 bases and 7 bases, in that order; junction bases with no gene match: 13. The CDR3 sequence is 15 residues long. The CDR3 loop is CAIERDSSGRNEQFF. The CDR3 DNA sequence: TGTGCCATCGAAAGGGATTCTAGCGGGAGAAATGAGCAGTTCTTC.

This chain uses TRBV6-1 with TRBJ1-2; maybe TRBD1 (6 bases). There are 13 residues in the CDR3. Deletions cut 7 bases from V and 3 bases from J, with 12 bases between. Looked up from germline, CDR1 is MNHNS and CDR2 is SASEGT. The CDR3 nucleotides are TGTGCCAGCAAAGTAGGGGGGGACTATGGCTACACCTTC. Translation gives CASKVGGDYGYTF.